Each of the 23 T cell receptor beta chains below was sequenced from the same sample in a study of PD-1 blockade in mismatch repair-deficient tumors. This table comes from immunoSEQ multiplex PCR, and its TCRdb copy is limited to in-frame clones, with some not included. The repertoire holds about 120,000 clones, roughly 90% seen once, with 10% to 15% in the top ten. The source material was peripheral blood, sampled 70 to 72 weeks after starting pembrolizumab. These receptors originate from an adult with mismatch repair-deficient cancer.

The V and J genes are TRBV6-1 and TRBJ2-5; D is perhaps TRBD1 (6 bases). Germline V lookup: CDR1 MNHNS, CDR2 SASEGT. The CDR3 has 14 residues. The V gene lost 3 bases and the J gene lost 4 bases, with 12 bases spanning the gap. The CDR3 here is CASSERGLGETQYF. CDR3 bases: TGTGCCAGCAGTGAGAGGGGGTTAGGAGAGACCCAGTACTTC.

Written as DNA, the CDR3 is TGTGCCAGCAGCGCCGGGAGATACGAGCAGTACTTC. It encodes CASSAGRYEQYF. This rearrangement joins TRBV7-9 to TRBJ2-7; TRBD2 might be the D (6 bases). Germline lookup yields CDR1 SEHNR and CDR2 FQNEAQ (reference sequence). Trimming stripped 5 bases from V and 4 bases from J, with 9 bases between. The CDR3 totals 12 residues.

This rearrangement joins TRBV7-2 to TRBJ2-5, with D unclear. This CDR3 comprises 13 residues. Germline V gene sequence: CDR1 SGHTA, CDR2 FQGNSA. V was trimmed by 1 base and J by 5 bases, leaving 8 bases between them. The CDR3 nucleotides are TGTGCCAGCAGCTTAGTTGGATCGGAGACCCAGTACTTC. It codes for CASSLVGSETQYF.

The rearrangement links TRBV6-5 to TRBJ2-2; TRBD1 is a possible D gene (6 bases). V lost 4 bases and J lost 1, with 10 bases in between. The CDR3 totals 15 residues. In germline, CDR1 is MNHEY, CDR2 SVGAGI. This chain's CDR3 is CASSSRDMNTGELFF. The CDR3 nucleotides read TGTGCCAGCAGTTCCCGGGACATGAACACCGGGGAGCTGTTTTTT.

The J gene is TRBJ2-1, the V gene TRBV29-1, with D perhaps assigned TRBD1 or TRBD2 (6 bases each). Trimming removed 0 bases from V and 4 bases from J, with 16 bases in between. The CDR3 runs 16 residues. Germline-derived CDR1 and CDR2 are SQVTM and ANQGSEA. CDR3 protein: CSVEEGGPRWYNEQFF. Written as DNA, the CDR3 is TGCAGCGTTGAAGAAGGGGGGCCCAGGTGGTACAATGAGCAGTTCTTC.

Concerning this clone itself: The identical CDR3 is also encoded by other nucleotide sequences in the sample. This chain links TRBV18 with TRBJ2-7, with D perhaps matching TRBD2 (5 bases). Germline V CDR1 and CDR2: KGHSH, LQKENI. The CDR3 length is 14 residues. Trimming took 3 bases from V and 1 from J, leaving 10 bases between them. The CDR3 coding sequence is TGTGCCAGCTCACCGGGAGTAGGGTCCTACGAGCAGTACTTC. It encodes CASSPGVGSYEQYF.

This clone has only one observation. V and J are TRBV11-3 and TRBJ2-5, with D uncertain. This CDR3 has 16 residues. Germline-derived CDR1 and CDR2 are SGHNT and YENEEA. With 2 bases removed from V and 0 bases from J, the gap between germline ends came to 13 bases. This CDR3 is CASSLTPSSYQETQYF. Written as DNA, the CDR3 is TGTGCCAGCAGCTTAACCCCCTCGAGTTACCAAGAGACCCAGTACTTC.

This clone was counted a single time. The chain has TRBV11-2 and TRBJ2-5; 9 bases agree with TRBD2. Germline-derived CDR1 and CDR2 are SGHAT and FQNNGV. This CDR3 contains 16 residues. Trimming removed 5 bases from V and 5 bases from J; junction bases left unmatched: 12. Here the CDR3 reads CASSPDPGTSWETQYF. DNA for the CDR3: TGTGCCAGCAGCCCAGACCCCGGGACTAGCTGGGAGACCCAGTACTTC.

The chain uses TRBV11-2 and TRBJ2-2, with 13 bases identical to TRBD2. V dropped 4 bases and J dropped 4; count of bases not matched to a gene: 9. CDR3 length: 18 residues. The germline gives CDR1 SGHAT, CDR2 FQNNGV. CDR3 amino acids: CASSSELGLAGVTGELFF. CDR3 coding DNA: TGTGCCAGCAGCTCCGAGTTAGGACTAGCGGGAGTCACCGGGGAGCTGTTTTTT.

The gene calls are TRBV19 and TRBJ2-1; TRBD2 matches 9 bases. V lost 4 bases and J lost 1; bases outside the gene matches: 5. CDR3 length equals 16 residues. CDR1 is LNHDA, CDR2 SQIVND, per germline (reference sequence). Here the CDR3 DNA reads TGTGCCAGTAGTACCACTAGCGGGCTTTCCTACAATGAGCAGTTCTTC. Translating it yields CASSTTSGLSYNEQFF.

This clone was observed once. J is TRBJ2-3 and V is TRBV27, with 7 bases aligning to TRBD2. Germline CDR1 reads MNHEY; CDR2 reads SMNVEV (reference sequence). The CDR3 totals 17 residues. V lost 1 base to trimming and J lost 0 bases; unmatched junction nucleotides: 7. The CDR3 here is CASSLWFAGASTDTQYF. CDR3 DNA: TGTGCCAGCAGTTTATGGTTTGCGGGAGCCAGCACAGATACGCAGTATTTT.

The CDR3 region has the DNA TGTGCCAGCAGCTACACTCAAAACCGGGACGGGTTTAACACCGGGGAGCTGTTTTTT. Translation gives CASSYTQNRDGFNTGELFF. This chain joins TRBV12-1 and TRBJ2-2. TRBV12-1 is a listed pseudogene. The CDR3 is 19 amino acids.

This chain's CDR3 is CASSETGEHYEQYF. CDR3 DNA: TGTGCCAGCAGTGAAACGGGAGAACACTACGAGCAGTACTTC. This chain links TRBV6-1 with TRBJ2-7; D might be TRBD2 (6 bases). CDR3 length equals 14 residues. Trimming pared 2 bases from V and 3 bases from J, leaving 11 bases between. The germline V gene encodes CDR1 MNHNS and CDR2 SASEGT.

With respect to this clone: A read error may explain this, as a much larger clone is one base away. The rearrangement joins TRBV11-2 to TRBJ1-1, with D possibly TRBD1 on 5 matching bases. V lost 5 bases and J 3 bases, leaving 10 bases between the germline ends. Germline V gene sequence: CDR1 SGHAT, CDR2 FQNNGV. This CDR3 has 13 residues. The CDR3 sequence: CASSVGGDTEAFF. CDR3 DNA: TGTGCCAGCAGCGTCGGGGGAGACACTGAAGCTTTCTTT.

This chain joins TRBV2 and TRBJ2-3; TRBD2 matches at 11 bases. This CDR3 spans 20 amino acids. V shed 7 bases, J shed 5 bases, and the junction held 23 bases outside the gene matches. Per the germline V gene, CDR1 is SNHLY and CDR2 is FYNNEI. The CDR3 bases are TGTGCCAGCATATCACCGGCGAAACCTAGCGGGAGGACCGGGGGAGATACGCAGTATTTT. Its translation: CASISPAKPSGRTGGDTQYF.

This rearrangement joins TRBV7-2 to TRBJ1-2, with D perhaps matching TRBD1 (5 bases). This CDR3 spans 14 amino acids. Trimming shortened V by 3 bases and J by 7 bases, and 15 bases separated the two germline ends. Per the germline V gene, CDR1 is SGHTA and CDR2 is FQGNSA. DNA of the CDR3: TGTGCCAGCAGCTTCTATCTCCAGGGATCTGGCTACACCTTC. Residues: CASSFYLQGSGYTF.

Of note for this clone: The sample has other DNA sequences that encode this CDR3 too. V usage is TRBV6-6 and J usage is TRBJ2-2; D is undetermined. Germline V gene sequence: CDR1 MNHNY, CDR2 SVGAGI (reference sequence). The CDR3 length is 12 residues. The V end lost 2 bases, the J end lost 5 bases, and 3 bases lay between the germline ends. CDR3 sequence (DNA): TGTGCCAGCAGTTACAGTACCGGGGAGCTGTTTTTT. Translation gives CASSYSTGELFF.

V and J are TRBV5-1 and TRBJ2-4; 7 positions match TRBD2. CDR1 and CDR2 from the germline V gene are SGHRS and YFSETQ. The CDR3 length is 15 residues. The junction had 5 bases not matched to a gene; V was cut back by 0 bases and J by 5 bases. CDR3 residues: CASSLGLGRENIQYF. Here the CDR3 DNA reads TGCGCCAGCAGCTTGGGGCTAGGGAGGGAAAACATTCAGTACTTC.

The chain has TRBV15 and TRBJ2-2; D is unresolved. The CDR3 spans 13 residues. Germline loops: CDR1 LNHNV, CDR2 YYDKDF (reference sequence). Trimming cost V 5 bases and J 6 bases, with 10 bases left between them. The CDR3 sequence: CATSVRRSGELFF. The CDR3 nucleotides are TGTGCCACCAGCGTCCGTAGGTCCGGGGAGCTGTTTTTT.

The chain recombines TRBV27 with TRBJ2-7; tentative D call: TRBD1 (6 bases). Trimming took off 2 bases at V and 2 bases at J, with 10 bases between the two ends. This CDR3 has 14 amino acids. The germline V gene has CDR1 MNHEY and CDR2 SMNVEV (reference sequence). The CDR3 region is CASSLVGATYEQYF. The CDR3 DNA sequence: TGTGCCAGCAGTTTAGTGGGGGCGACCTACGAGCAGTACTTC.

This chain links TRBV29-1 with TRBJ2-7; D gene unclear. Trimming stripped 7 bases from V and 3 bases from J, with 16 bases between. Germline CDR1 SQVTM, CDR2 ANQGSEA. The CDR3 consists of 13 residues. CDR3 loop: CSAPPGPHYEQYF. In DNA, the CDR3 is TGCAGCGCCCCACCCGGACCACACTACGAGCAGTACTTC.

The chain combines TRBV13 with TRBJ2-1; D is undetermined. Germline V gene lookup returns CDR1 PRHDT and CDR2 FYEKMQ (reference sequence). The CDR3 length is 13 residues. The germline V and J ends were trimmed by 0 bases and 8 bases, with 8 bases remaining between them. CDR3 sequence: CASSLGHGDEQFF. CDR3 bases: TGTGCCAGCAGCTTAGGCCACGGCGATGAGCAGTTCTTC.

This chain links TRBV28 with TRBJ2-7, with 9 positions matching TRBD1. Trimming cost V 2 bases and J 4 bases; bases outside gene matches: 3. This CDR3 contains 14 residues. CDR1 and CDR2 from the germline V gene are MDHEN and SYDVKM. Written as DNA, the CDR3 is TGTGCCAGCAGTTTACCCGGGACAGGGTACGAGCAGTACTTC. Its protein product is CASSLPGTGYEQYF.